The source of this TCR beta chain is a study of spatial heterogeneity in lung cancer. Time point here: blood at routine non-recurrence follow-up after resection. No cells were sorted before sequencing. The whole RNA sequenced was extracted from tumor, nontumor lung or frozen PBMC. This clonotype has a count of ten or more. J gave up 2 bases and V 8 bases, and 12 bases lay outside the gene matches. The CDR3 runs to 16 residues. TCRdb re-derived calls from the 5' RACE reads in MiXCR, one entry per CDR3 protein. The data show over 45,000 distinct CDR3 sequences, with roughly 12% seen just once and 32% held by the top ten.

The material sequenced was PBMCs, taken at follow-up. The V and J genes are TRBV12-3 or TRBV12-4 and TRBJ2-5, with 9 bases aligning to TRBD1. The TCR sequence derives from a male donor with early-stage non-small cell lung cancer. CDR3 DNA: TGTGCCAGCGGAGACGCCGCGACAGGGGGACAAGAGACCCAGTACTTC. It encodes CASGDAATGGQETQYF.